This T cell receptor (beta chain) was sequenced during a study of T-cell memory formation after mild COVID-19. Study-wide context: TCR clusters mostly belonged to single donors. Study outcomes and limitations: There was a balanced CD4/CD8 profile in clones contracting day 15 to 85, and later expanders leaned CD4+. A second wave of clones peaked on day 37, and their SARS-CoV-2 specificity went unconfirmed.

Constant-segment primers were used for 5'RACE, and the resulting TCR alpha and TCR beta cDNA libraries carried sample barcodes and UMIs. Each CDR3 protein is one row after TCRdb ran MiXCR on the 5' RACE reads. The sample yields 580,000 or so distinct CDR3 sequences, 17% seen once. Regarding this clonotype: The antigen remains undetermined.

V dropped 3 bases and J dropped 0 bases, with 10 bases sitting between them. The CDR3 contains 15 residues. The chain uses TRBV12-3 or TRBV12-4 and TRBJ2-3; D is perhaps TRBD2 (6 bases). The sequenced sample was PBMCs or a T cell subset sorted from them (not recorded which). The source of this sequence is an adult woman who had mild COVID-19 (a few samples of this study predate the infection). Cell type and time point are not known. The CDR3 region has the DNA TGTGCCAGCAGTTTGGGGGGTAAGAGCACAGATACGCAGTATTTT. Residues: CASSLGGKSTDTQYF.